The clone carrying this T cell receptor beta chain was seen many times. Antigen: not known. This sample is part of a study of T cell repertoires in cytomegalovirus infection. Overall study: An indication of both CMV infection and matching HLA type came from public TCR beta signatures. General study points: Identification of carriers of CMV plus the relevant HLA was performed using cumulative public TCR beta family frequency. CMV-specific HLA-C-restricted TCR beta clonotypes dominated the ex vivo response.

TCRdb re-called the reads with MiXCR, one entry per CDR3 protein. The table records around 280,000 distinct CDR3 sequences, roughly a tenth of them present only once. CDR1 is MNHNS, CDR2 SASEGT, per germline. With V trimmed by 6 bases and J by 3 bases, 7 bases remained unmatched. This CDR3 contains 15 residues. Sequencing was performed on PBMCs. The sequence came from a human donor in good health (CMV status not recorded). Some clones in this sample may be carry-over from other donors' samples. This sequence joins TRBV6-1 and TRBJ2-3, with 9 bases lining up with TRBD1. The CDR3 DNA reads TGTGCCAGCAGCCCTTCCGGGACAGGGACAGATACGCAGTATTTT. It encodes CASSPSGTGTDTQYF.